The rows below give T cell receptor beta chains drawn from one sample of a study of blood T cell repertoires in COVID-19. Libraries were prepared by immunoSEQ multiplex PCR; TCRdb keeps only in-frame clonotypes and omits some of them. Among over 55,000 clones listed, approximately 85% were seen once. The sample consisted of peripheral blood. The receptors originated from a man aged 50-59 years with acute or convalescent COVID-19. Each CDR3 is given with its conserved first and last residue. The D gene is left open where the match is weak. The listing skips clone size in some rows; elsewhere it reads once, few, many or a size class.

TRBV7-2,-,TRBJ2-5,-,TGTGCCAGCAGCTTAGCGGGCCGGGGGGCCGGGACCCAGTACTTC,CASSLAGRGAGTQYF
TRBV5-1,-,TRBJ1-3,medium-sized,TGCGCCAGCAGCTCTACCAACTCTGGAAACACCATATATTTT,CASSSTNSGNTIYF
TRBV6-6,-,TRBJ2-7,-,TGTGCCAGCAGTTACTCGGGGCTCTACGAGCAGTACTTC,CASSYSGLYEQYF
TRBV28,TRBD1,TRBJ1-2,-,TGTGCCAGCAGTTTGGTTCAGGGGGTCGGCTACACCTTC,CASSLVQGVGYTF
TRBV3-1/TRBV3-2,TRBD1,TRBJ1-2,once,TGTGCCAGCAGCCAAGATTTTTTCGGGGACAGGGATCAAGGCTACACCTTC,CASSQDFFGDRDQGYTF
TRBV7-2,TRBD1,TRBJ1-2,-,TGTGCCAGCAGCCCAGGGACAGGGTACGGCTACACCTTC,CASSPGTGYGYTF
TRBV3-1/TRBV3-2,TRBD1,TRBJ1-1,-,TGTGCCAGCAGCCGAGACTCACAGGGGGCTCTGAACACTGAAGCTTTCTTT,CASSRDSQGALNTEAFF
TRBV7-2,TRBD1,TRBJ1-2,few,TGTGCCAGCAGCCTTGGACAGGGGGGACGGGGCTACACCTTC,CASSLGQGGRGYTF
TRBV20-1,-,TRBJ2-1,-,TGCAGTGCTCACTACAATGAGCAGTTCTTC,CSAHYNEQFF
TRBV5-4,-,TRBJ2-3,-,TGTGCCAGCAGCTTGGACCCCGAGGAGGGCACAGATACGCAGTATTTT,CASSLDPEEGTDTQYF
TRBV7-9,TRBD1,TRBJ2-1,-,TGTGCCAGCACCTCGGACAGGGGTAACAATGAGCAGTTCTTC,CASTSDRGNNEQFF
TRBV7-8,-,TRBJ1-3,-,TGTGCCAGCAGCTTCGGGACACCTGGAAACACCATATATTTT,CASSFGTPGNTIYF
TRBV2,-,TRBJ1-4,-,TGTGCCAGCGCCGGACAGACTAATGAAAAACTGTTTTTT,CASAGQTNEKLFF
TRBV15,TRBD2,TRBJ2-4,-,TGTGCCACCAGCAGTGCCCTTAGCGGGGTAACCAAAAACATTCAGTACTTC,CATSSALSGVTKNIQYF
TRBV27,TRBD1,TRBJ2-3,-,TGTGCCAGCAGTGCCCCAGGGGGATATACGCAGTATTTT,CASSAPGGYTQYF
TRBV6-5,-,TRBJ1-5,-,TGTGCCAGCACTCTAGGGGGGGTGGGTCAGCCCCAGCATTTT,CASTLGGVGQPQHF
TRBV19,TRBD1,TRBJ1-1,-,TGTGCCAGTAATGACAGGGGGCGCGGAGGCACTGAAGCTTTCTTT,CASNDRGRGGTEAFF
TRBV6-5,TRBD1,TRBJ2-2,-,TGTGCCAGCGCTAAAACAGGGGGCGCGTACGGGGAGCTGTTTTTT,CASAKTGGAYGELFF
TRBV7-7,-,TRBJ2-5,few,TGTGCCAGCAGCGCGGGACAGCAAGAGACCCAGTACTTC,CASSAGQQETQYF
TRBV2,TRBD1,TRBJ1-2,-,TGTGCCAGCACGGACAGGATCTATGGCTACACCTTC,CASTDRIYGYTF
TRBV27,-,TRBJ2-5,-,TGTGCCAGCACCTGGAGGCGGATGCATCGGGCCGAAGAGACCCAGTACTTC,CASTWRRMHRAEETQYF
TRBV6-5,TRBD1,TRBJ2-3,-,TGTGCCAGCAGTTACCTTGCAGGGGGCGCAGATACGCAGTATTTT,CASSYLAGGADTQYF
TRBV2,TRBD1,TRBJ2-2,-,TGTGCCAGCATTGAGGGGGCCTACACCGGGGAGCTGTTTTTT,CASIEGAYTGELFF
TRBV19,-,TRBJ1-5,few,TGTGCCAGTAGGATTCAGGCTTCAAGCAATCAGCCCCAGCATTTT,CASRIQASSNQPQHF
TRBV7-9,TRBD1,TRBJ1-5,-,TGTGCCAGCAGAAAGGACAGGGGAAGTTCCGGGCCCCAGCATTTT,CASRKDRGSSGPQHF
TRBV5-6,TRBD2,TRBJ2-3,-,TGTGCCAGTTTCGCGGGGGGCAAAGGGACAGATACGCAGTATTTT,CASFAGGKGTDTQYF
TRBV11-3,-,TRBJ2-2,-,TGTGCCAGCAGCTTAACGGGTTTTGGAACCGGGGAGCTGTTTTTT,CASSLTGFGTGELFF
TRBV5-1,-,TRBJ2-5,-,TGCGCCAGCAGCTTGGAGGGGTACCAAGAGACCCAGTACTTC,CASSLEGYQETQYF
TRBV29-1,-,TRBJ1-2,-,TGCAGCGTCCAGGATCCCCTTAACTATGGCTACACCTTC,CSVQDPLNYGYTF
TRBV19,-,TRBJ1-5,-,TGTGCCAGTAGTATTGCGGCTCAGCCCCAGCATTTT,CASSIAAQPQHF
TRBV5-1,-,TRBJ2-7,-,TGCGCCAGCAGCTTGCTTACGGGCAGGGCCCACGAGCAGTACTTC,CASSLLTGRAHEQYF
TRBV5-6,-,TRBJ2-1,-,TGTGCCAGCAGCTTGAGGGGGGGATCGAAGAATGAGCAGTTCTTC,CASSLRGGSKNEQFF
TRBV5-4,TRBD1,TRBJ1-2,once,TGTGCCAGCAGCCGAGGACAGGGGGCGTTGCTCTATGGCTACACCTTC,CASSRGQGALLYGYTF
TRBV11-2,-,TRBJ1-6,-,TGTGCCAGCAGCCCTACAGGACAGTATAATTCACCCCTCCACTTT,CASSPTGQYNSPLHF
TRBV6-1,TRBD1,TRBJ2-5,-,TGTGCCAGCAGTGATTACAGGGGGAAGACCCAGTACTTC,CASSDYRGKTQYF
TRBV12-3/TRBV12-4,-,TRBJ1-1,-,TGTGCCAGCAGTTTAAACAGGGAAGCTTTCTTT,CASSLNREAFF
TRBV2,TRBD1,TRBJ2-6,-,TGTGCCAGCAGTCCCGGGACAGGCCGCTCTGGGGCCAACGTCCTGACTTTC,CASSPGTGRSGANVLTF
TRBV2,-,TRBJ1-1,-,TGTGCCAGCAGGTTACAGATGAACACTGAAGCTTTCTTT,CASRLQMNTEAFF
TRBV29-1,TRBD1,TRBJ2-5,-,TGCAGCGTTAGGGACAGCCGAGAGACCCAGTACTTC,CSVRDSRETQYF
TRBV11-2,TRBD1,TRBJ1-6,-,TGTGCCAGCAGCTTAGTTTCGGGACAGGCCTCTTCACCCCTCCACTTT,CASSLVSGQASSPLHF
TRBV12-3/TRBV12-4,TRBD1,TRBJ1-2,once,TGTGCCAGCAGTACGGGACAGGGATCTGGCTACACCTTC,CASSTGQGSGYTF
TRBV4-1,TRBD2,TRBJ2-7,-,TGCGCCAGCAGCCTGACCCTAGCGGGGGGGGACGAGCAGTACTTC,CASSLTLAGGDEQYF
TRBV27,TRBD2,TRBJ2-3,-,TGTGCCAGCAGAAGGACTAGCGGGGGCTACACAGATACGCAGTATTTT,CASRRTSGGYTDTQYF
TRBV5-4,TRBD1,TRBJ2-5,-,TGTGCCAGCAACCCACAGGGGGCGCGGGCGTCGGAGACCCAGTACTTC,CASNPQGARASETQYF
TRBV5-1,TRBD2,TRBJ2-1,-,TGCGCCAGCAGCTCGGGACTAGCGGACCTCAATGAGCAGTTCTTC,CASSSGLADLNEQFF
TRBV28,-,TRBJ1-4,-,TGTGCTTCACTAGATACGGCCATGAGGAAACTGTTTTTT,CASLDTAMRKLFF
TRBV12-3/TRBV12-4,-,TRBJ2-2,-,TGTGCCAGCAGTACGAGCGGGGAGCTGTTTTTT,CASSTSGELFF
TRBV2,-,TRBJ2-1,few,TGTGCCAGCAGGCGCCCCGAAACTTACAGTGAGCAGTTCTTC,CASRRPETYSEQFF
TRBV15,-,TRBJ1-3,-,TGTGCCACCAGCCCAGGAGGGGAGAACACCATATATTTT,CATSPGGENTIYF
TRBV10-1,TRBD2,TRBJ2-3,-,TGCGCCAGCAGTGAGTTCGGACTAGCAAAAGGAACAGATACGCAGTATTTT,CASSEFGLAKGTDTQYF
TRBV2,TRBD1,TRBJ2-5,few,TGTGCCAGCAGTGAAGGGACAGGGGGCGCGGAGACCCAGTACTTC,CASSEGTGGAETQYF
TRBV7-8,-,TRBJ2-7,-,TGTGCCAGCAGCTTACCCACCGGGAACCGGCAGGTGCAGTACTTC,CASSLPTGNRQVQYF
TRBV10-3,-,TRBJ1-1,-,TGTGCCATCAGTGTGGCGGGGGTGAACACTGAAGCTTTCTTT,CAISVAGVNTEAFF
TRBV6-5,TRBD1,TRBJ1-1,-,TGTGCCAGCAGCCCAGGACAGGGTAACACTGAAGCTTTCTTT,CASSPGQGNTEAFF
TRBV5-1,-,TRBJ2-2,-,TGCGCCAGCAGCTTGGCCGGGGACACCGGGGAGCTGTTTTTT,CASSLAGDTGELFF